These T cell receptor beta chains were read from a single sample in a study of blood T cell repertoires in COVID-19. Assay: immunoSEQ multiplex PCR; the TCRdb copy retains only in-frame clones and omits some. The top ten clones hold approximately 1% of a sample with 390,000 or so clones, around 87% of them seen once. Sequenced sample: PBMCs or T cells enriched from blood (not recorded which). These receptors were taken from a man aged 18 to 29 who had recovered from COVID-19. Both conserved end residues are part of each CDR3. D genes are given only for firm matches. Some rows have no size entry. The others give once, few or many, or a class for an expanded clone.

size	J	D	V	CDR3	DNA
-	TRBJ1-5	-	TRBV2	CAIVTGSNQPQHF	TGTGCCATCGTTACAGGGTCCAATCAGCCCCAGCATTTT
few	TRBJ1-1	-	TRBV12-5	CASGHRWGGGEAFF	TGTGCTAGTGGTCACCGTTGGGGGGGCGGTGAAGCTTTCTTT
-	TRBJ2-6	-	TRBV18	CASSPPWRGSSGANVLTF	TGTGCCAGCTCACCACCGTGGAGGGGCAGCTCTGGGGCCAACGTCCTGACTTTC
-	TRBJ1-1	-	TRBV6-5	CASSYSIFSQVEAFF	TGTGCCAGCAGTTACTCGATTTTCTCCCAGGTCGAAGCTTTCTTT
-	TRBJ2-1	TRBD1	TRBV7-9	CATSPGQGTVEQFF	TGTGCCACCTCACCCGGACAGGGTACGGTTGAGCAGTTCTTC
-	TRBJ2-1	-	TRBV6-5	CASSSDSGYYNEQFF	TGTGCCAGCAGTTCGGACTCAGGCTATTACAATGAGCAGTTCTTC
-	TRBJ2-5	TRBD1	TRBV2	CASSDRRSGGETQYF	TGTGCCAGCAGTGACCGTAGGTCAGGGGGCGAGACCCAGTACTTC
-	TRBJ2-2	TRBD1	TRBV6-1	CASSVLGTGKTGELFF	TGTGCCAGCAGTGTACTCGGGACAGGGAAGACCGGGGAGCTGTTTTTT
once	TRBJ2-5	TRBD1	TRBV28	CASSAYHRGKTQYF	TGTGCCAGCAGTGCCTATCACAGGGGTAAGACCCAGTACTTC
-	TRBJ1-1	TRBD1	TRBV29-1	CSVHGTGGTEAFF	TGCAGCGTCCACGGGACAGGGGGCACTGAAGCTTTCTTT
-	TRBJ2-1	TRBD1	TRBV25-1	CASSLLVGQGNEQFF	TGTGCCAGCAGTCTCCTTGTAGGACAGGGCAATGAGCAGTTCTTC
-	TRBJ1-1	-	TRBV5-1	CASSLAGMNTEAFF	TGCGCCAGCAGCTTAGCTGGTATGAACACTGAAGCTTTCTTT
few	TRBJ2-2	TRBD2	TRBV28	CASSLALPPSGGELFF	TGTGCCAGCAGTTTAGCCCTCCCTCCTAGCGGCGGGGAGCTGTTTTTT
-	TRBJ1-2	-	TRBV7-9	CASSPKSPLPNYGYTF	TGTGCCAGCAGCCCTAAGTCCCCTCTCCCTAACTATGGCTACACCTTC
-	TRBJ1-5	TRBD1	TRBV9	CASSPQGEGNQPQHF	TGTGCCAGCAGCCCCCAGGGGGAAGGCAATCAGCCCCAGCATTTT
-	TRBJ2-3	TRBD2	TRBV7-3	CASSLGTSGRDTQYF	TGTGCCAGCAGCTTAGGGACTAGCGGGAGAGATACGCAGTATTTT
-	TRBJ2-5	-	TRBV5-5	CASSLGHSRETQYF	TGTGCCAGCAGCTTGGGACATTCTCGAGAGACCCAGTACTTC
-	TRBJ2-1	-	TRBV25-1	CASSVSGFNEQFF	TGTGCCAGCAGTGTGAGCGGGTTCAATGAGCAGTTCTTC
-	TRBJ2-7	-	TRBV12-5	CASALGLNYEQYF	TGTGCTAGTGCCTTGGGACTGAACTACGAGCAGTACTTC
-	TRBJ2-7	-	TRBV10-3	CAISEANDSILDEQYF	TGTGCCATCAGTGAGGCCAACGACAGTATCCTAGACGAGCAGTACTTC
once	TRBJ2-1	-	TRBV18	CASSPPARQYNEQFF	TGTGCCAGCTCACCCCCCGCCAGGCAATACAATGAGCAGTTCTTC
-	TRBJ2-7	-	TRBV19	CASSIGPNSYEQYF	TGTGCCAGTAGTATAGGTCCCAACTCCTACGAGCAGTACTTC
-	TRBJ1-2	TRBD1	TRBV7-2	CASSLSRTGTTIGGYTF	TGTGCCAGCAGCTTGAGTCGGACAGGGACAACGATCGGAGGCTACACCTTC